This T cell receptor (beta chain) was found in a study of cytomegalovirus exposure and HLA in healthy donors. The PCR used 60 Vbeta and 13 Jbeta primers. TCRdb's table, derived via immunoSEQ multiplex PCR, lists solely in-frame clones and lacks some. The sample shows approximately 220,000 clones, almost 80% of them seen only once. Germline V lookup: CDR1 SGHTA, CDR2 FQGNSA. The CDR3 covers 16 residues. Trimming removed 2 bases at V and 1 base at J, with 13 bases between. V and J are TRBV7-2 and TRBJ2-3, with D tentatively TRBD2 (5 bases). The sequence was obtained from a man younger than 35 in good health and CMV-seronegative. The sequenced sample was PBMCs. The CDR3 region is CASSLSASFGTDTQYF. The DNA of the CDR3 is TGTGCCAGCAGCTTATCGGCTAGCTTTGGCACAGATACGCAGTATTTT.